One T cell receptor (beta chain) is described in this entry. As yet, its antigen is unknown. The record originates from a study of cytomegalovirus exposure and HLA in healthy donors. Study-wide results and caveats: In a later analysis, at a false discovery rate of 0.05, some 17,000 TCR beta sequences were associated with HLA alleles.

The PCR employed 60 Vbeta primers together with 13 Jbeta primers. This table comes from immunoSEQ multiplex PCR, and its TCRdb copy is limited to in-frame clones, with some not included. The repertoire holds some 140,000 clones, with around 77% as singletons. What was sequenced was PBMCs. The source is a woman aged 55-69 years in good health and CMV-seronegative.

CDR3 protein: CAIRRDRGHYEQYF. The CDR3 DNA is TGTGCCATCAGACGGGACAGGGGGCACTACGAGCAGTACTTC. The chain employs TRBV10-3 and TRBJ2-7; TRBD1 matches 12 bases. The CDR3 sequence is 14 residues long. Trimming cost V 6 bases and J 3 bases; bases outside gene matches: 3. Looked up from germline, CDR1 is ENHRY and CDR2 is SYGVKD.